A single sample is the source of the 6 T cell receptor beta chains below, sequenced in a study of T cells in Graves' hyperthyroidism and ophthalmopathy. Amplified TCR beta CDR3 regions came from RNA transcripts. First-round RT-PCR with HTBI primers amplified the TCR CDR3 region. From the multiplex PCR reads, TCRdb called clonotypes with MiXCR, one entry per CDR3 protein. There are 250,000 to 300,000 distinct CDR3 sequences in the sample; about an eighth occur only once, and almost 8% lies in the top ten. The sample taken for sequencing was blood. These receptors all stem from a woman younger than 45 with Graves' hyperthyroidism that later progressed to Graves' ophthalmopathy.

There are many counts of this clonotype. The gene calls are TRBV6-2 or TRBV6-3 and TRBJ2-7, with a weak D call TRBD2 (6 bases). Germline V gives CDR1 MNHEY, CDR2 SVGEGT. The CDR3 sequence is 17 residues long. The ends were cut back, 8 bases at V and 4 bases at J, with 27 bases in the middle. The CDR3 loop reads CASHLLGAGSGLYEQYF. CDR3 in DNA: TGTGCCAGCCACCTCCTTGGAGCAGGTTCAGGACTATACGAGCAGTACTTC.

The rearrangement uses TRBV27 and TRBJ1-2; the match to TRBD1 covers 10 bases. CDR3 size: 18 residues. V dropped 4 bases and J dropped 3; count of bases not matched to a gene: 14. Per the germline V gene, CDR1 is MNHEY and CDR2 is SMNVEV (reference sequence). For the CDR3, the DNA is TGTGCCAGCAGTTCCGTCTCGGGGACAGGGGAAGGGCACTATGGCTACACCTTC. This sequence encodes CASSSVSGTGEGHYGYTF.

The rearrangement joins TRBV19 to TRBJ2-1, with TRBD2 matching over 7 bases. This CDR3 has 14 amino acids. Germline assignment: CDR1 LNHDA and CDR2 SQIVND (reference sequence). V was clipped by 5 bases and J by 2 bases; unmatched bases: 3. The CDR3 nucleotides read TGTGCCAGTAGTGTGGGAGGGGCCTACAATGAGCAGTTCTTC. Translation: CASSVGGAYNEQFF.

V is TRBV6-1 and J is TRBJ1-2; 9 positions agree with TRBD1. The CDR3 length is 15 residues. The germline V gene encodes CDR1 MNHNS and CDR2 SASEGT. Unmatched junction bases numbered 9, after V lost 6 bases and J lost 4 bases. The CDR3 DNA sequence: TGTGCCAGCAGACTCGCCGGACAGGGGTCCTATGGCTACACCTTC. Translation gives CASRLAGQGSYGYTF.

The V call is TRBV24-1, the J call TRBJ2-2; a possible D gene is TRBD1 (5 bases). With 6 bases removed from V and 1 base from J, the gap between germline ends came to 11 bases. Germline assignment: CDR1 KGHDR and CDR2 SFDVKD. This CDR3 region has 15 residues. The CDR3 spells CATSTRTLNTGELFF. The CDR3 DNA follows: TGTGCCACCAGTACCCGGACACTGAACACCGGGGAGCTGTTTTTT.

This clonotype was counted at least ten times. This chain links TRBV5-1 with TRBJ2-2; D call uncertain. Germline V CDR1 and CDR2: SGHRS, YFSETQ. Trimming cost V 1 base and J 0 bases, with 10 bases left between them. This CDR3 contains 16 residues. The CDR3 loop reads CASSLWVATNTGELFF. The CDR3 DNA reads as TGCGCCAGCAGCTTGTGGGTAGCTACGAACACCGGGGAGCTGTTTTTT.